What follows are 22 T cell receptor beta chains derived from one specimen sequenced in a study of post-analysis software for immune sequencing data. Presence of unique molecular identifiers characterized the TCR beta cDNA libraries. Each CDR3 protein is one row after TCRdb ran MiXCR on the PCR reads. The table has around 150,000 distinct CDR3 sequences, about 37% seen once. Sequencing was performed on blood, taken after autologous hematopoietic stem cell transplantation. The source of these receptors is a girl aged 10-17 years with multiple sclerosis.

The V and J genes are TRBV28 and TRBJ1-2, with no clear D. V gave up 3 bases and J gave up 8 bases, with 13 bases separating them. Germline CDR1 is MDHEN and CDR2 is SYDVKM. The CDR3 is made up of 13 amino acids. The CDR3 DNA follows: TGTGCCAGCAGTTTTGAACGGGGATCAGGCTACACCTTC. It codes for CASSFERGSGYTF.

In its sample, this clonotype was seen a few times. V gene TRBV13 combines with J gene TRBJ1-2, with a possible D match to TRBD1 (5 bases). The CDR3 has 14 residues. The germline V gene encodes CDR1 PRHDT and CDR2 FYEKMQ (reference sequence). V was cut by 0 bases and J by 5 bases, with 10 bases left in between. This CDR3 reads CASSLGDTSYGYTF. The CDR3 nucleotides are TGTGCCAGCAGCTTAGGGGACACCTCATATGGCTACACCTTC.

This chain joins TRBV29-1 and TRBJ1-5; 9 bases match TRBD1. Unmatched junction bases numbered 10, after V lost 6 bases and J lost 7 bases. This CDR3 is 14 amino acids long. CDR1 and CDR2 from the germline V gene are SQVTM and ANQGSEA. DNA for the CDR3: TGCAGCGTGTCACCCGGGACAGGGATGCAGCCCCAGCATTTT. It encodes CSVSPGTGMQPQHF.

The V call is TRBV7-2, the J call TRBJ1-2; D is possibly TRBD1 (5 bases). CDR1 is SGHTA, CDR2 FQGNSA, per germline. The CDR3 spans 14 residues. V lost 5 bases and J 4 bases, leaving 14 bases between the germline ends. For the CDR3, the DNA is TGTGCCAGCAGCGTATCGGGACGGTCCTATGGCTACACCTTC. Translated, it gives CASSVSGRSYGYTF.

The rearrangement joins TRBV20-1 to TRBJ1-5; 10 positions match TRBD1. There are 15 residues in the CDR3. V trimming: 2 bases; J trimming: 9 bases; junction bases outside the gene matches: 10. CDR1 is DFQATT and CDR2 is SNEGSKA in the germline V gene (reference sequence). The chain's CDR3 is CSARQRGTGAWPQHF. The DNA of the CDR3 is TGCAGTGCTAGACAAAGGGGGACAGGGGCTTGGCCCCAGCATTTT.

This clonotype was detected only once. The genes are TRBV27 and TRBJ2-6; D not resolved. V was pared by 11 bases and J by 1 base, with 9 bases between. Germline loops: CDR1 MNHEY, CDR2 SMNVEV (reference sequence). The CDR3 is 13 amino acids. This CDR3 reads CAGPVSGANVLTF. The CDR3 nucleotides are TGTGCCGGACCAGTGTCTGGGGCCAACGTCCTGACTTTC.

This clonotype was counted many times. CDR3 nucleotide sequence: TGTGCCAGCAGCCCGACCGTAAAAGATGAAAAACTGTTTTTT. As protein: CASSPTVKDEKLFF. This chain links TRBV7-6 with TRBJ1-4; D is uncertain. Germline loops: CDR1 SGHVS, CDR2 FNYEAQ. The V end lost 5 bases, the J end lost 6 bases, and 13 bases lay between the germline ends. The CDR3 spans 14 residues.

This chain uses TRBV28 with TRBJ2-7; 10 nucleotides align to TRBD2. Unmatched junction bases numbered 6, after V lost 7 bases and J lost 3 bases. The CDR3 spans 14 residues. Germline V CDR1 and CDR2: MDHEN, SYDVKM. CDR3 sequence (DNA): TGTGCCAGCAAGTCTAGCGGGAGAGACTACGAGCAGTACTTC. Protein product: CASKSSGRDYEQYF. The complete variable domain, with remaining parts taken from reference TRBV28 and TRBJ2-7, reads DVKVTQSSRYLVKRTGEKVFLECVQDMDHENMFWYRQDPGLGLRLIYFSYDVKMKEKGDIPEGYSVSREKKERFSLILESASTNQTSMYLCASKSSGRDYEQYFGPGTRLTVT.

A single count supports this clonotype. The missing conserved phenylalanine or tryptophan at the end of this CDR3 makes a read error likely. The chain links TRBV13 to TRBJ2-1; TRBD1 matches at 9 bases. CDR1 is PRHDT and CDR2 is FYEKMQ in the germline V gene (reference sequence). V dropped 5 bases and J dropped 0; count of bases not matched to a gene: 5. This CDR3 comprises 16 residues. This CDR3 reads CASSPGTGPSYNEQFV. For the CDR3, the DNA is TGTGCCAGCAGCCCCGGGACAGGGCCCTCCTACAATGAGCAGTTCGTC.

This clonotype was picked up a small number of times. The rearrangement joins TRBV2 to TRBJ2-7, with 8 bases fitting TRBD2. CDR1 SNHLY and CDR2 FYNNEI come from the germline V gene. The CDR3 sequence is 14 residues long. The ends lost 4 bases at V and 2 bases at J; junction bases unmatched: 4. The CDR3: CASSVTGGAYEQYF. In nucleotides, the CDR3 is TGTGCCAGCAGTGTGACGGGAGGGGCCTACGAGCAGTACTTC. Using reference TRBV2 and TRBJ2-7 for the parts outside the CDR3, the full variable domain is EPEVTQTPSHQVTQMGQEVILRCVPISNHLYFYWYRQILGQKVEFLVSFYNNEISEKSEIFDDQFSVERPDGSNFTLKIRSTKLEDSAMYFCASSVTGGAYEQYFGPGTRLTVT.

Worth noting for this clonotype: A much larger clonotype is one base distant, so this may be a read error. J is TRBJ2-1 and V is TRBV24-1; D ambiguous. The end of the DNA fits TRBJ2-7 better, so the J call may be wrong. The CDR3 has 15 residues. Germline V lookup: CDR1 KGHDR, CDR2 SFDVKD. CDR3 coding DNA: TGTGCCACCAGTGAGCCAAGGTCCGCATACAATGAGCAGTACTTC. It specifies CATSEPRSAYNEQYF.

The table lists this clonotype with many counts. The rearrangement links TRBV6-5 to TRBJ1-2; D is undetermined. The V gene's germline CDR1 is MNHEY and CDR2 SVGAGI. Between the trimmed V and J ends, which lost 2 bases and 7 bases, there was a span of 8 bases. CDR3 length: 12 residues. The DNA of the CDR3 is TGTGCCAGCAGTTACGGCCCGGGTGGCTACACCTTC. It specifies CASSYGPGGYTF.

The gene calls are TRBV27 and TRBJ2-2; unclear D gene. Looked up from germline, CDR1 is MNHEY and CDR2 is SMNVEV (reference sequence). Trimming pared 2 bases from V and 8 bases from J, leaving 12 bases between. The CDR3 length is 14 residues. This CDR3 is CASSLRSSRGELFF. Written as DNA, the CDR3 is TGTGCCAGCAGTTTAAGGTCGTCCAGGGGGGAGCTGTTTTTT.

The V call is TRBV20-1, the J call TRBJ2-3; 7 nucleotides agree with TRBD2. The CDR3 extends over 16 amino acids. Germline trimming cut 3 bases from V and 2 bases from J; bases unmatched to any gene: 11. The germline V gene encodes CDR1 DFQATT and CDR2 SNEGSKA (reference sequence). DNA of the CDR3: TGCAGTGCTAGGGACGTGAGCGGGAATTACACAGATACGCAGTATTTT. Its protein is CSARDVSGNYTDTQYF.

This chain joins TRBV19 and TRBJ1-2, with 7 nucleotides matching TRBD1. Germline trimming cut 5 bases from V and 2 bases from J; bases unmatched to any gene: 11. Per the germline V gene, CDR1 is LNHDA and CDR2 is SQIVND (reference sequence). This CDR3 is built from 16 residues. Written as DNA, the CDR3 is TGTGCCAGTAGTGGGGCGCGGGACAGAGCCAACTATGGCTACACCTTC. This sequence encodes CASSGARDRANYGYTF. Complete variable domain (other parts from reference TRBV19 and TRBJ1-2): DGGITQSPKYLFRKEGQNVTLSCEQNLNHDAMYWYRQDPGQGLRLIYYSQIVNDFQKGDIAEGYSVSREKKESFPLTVTSAQKNPTAFYLCASSGARDRANYGYTFGSGTRLTVV.

Only a few counts were recorded for this clonotype. The J gene is TRBJ2-1, the V gene TRBV12-3 or TRBV12-4, with 8 bases identical to TRBD1. V shed 5 bases, J shed 0 bases, and the junction held 3 bases outside the gene matches. This CDR3 comprises 15 residues. This CDR3 is CASSGGQVSYNEQFF. CDR3 sequence (DNA): TGTGCCAGCAGTGGGGGACAGGTCTCCTACAATGAGCAGTTCTTC.

The chain employs TRBV7-2 and TRBJ2-3, with D tentatively TRBD1 (5 bases). The CDR3 sequence is 14 residues long. V was cut by 5 bases and J by 2 bases, with 11 bases left in between. CDR1 SGHTA and CDR2 FQGNSA come from the germline V gene. CDR3 in amino acids: CASSPDITTDTQYF. CDR3 DNA sequence: TGTGCCAGCAGCCCGGACATCACCACAGATACGCAGTATTTT.

The chain employs TRBV5-1 and TRBJ2-7, with D perhaps matching TRBD2 (5 bases). The CDR3 is 13 amino acids. With 6 bases removed from V and 0 bases from J, the gap between germline ends came to 10 bases. CDR1 is SGHRS and CDR2 is YFSETQ in the germline V gene. In nucleotides, the CDR3 is TGCGCCAGCACCCTCGACTACTCCTACGAGCAGTACTTC. Its protein product is CASTLDYSYEQYF.

On this clonotype itself: A read error may produce the germline difference seen at one junction end. The rearrangement joins TRBV7-3 to TRBJ2-5; possible D gene TRBD1, 6 bases. The germline CDR1 and CDR2 sequences are SGHTA and FQGTGA. The CDR3 covers 13 residues. The CDR3 nucleotides are TGTGCCAGCAGCTTAAGGGGGCTAGAGACCCGGTACTTC. It encodes CASSLRGLETRYF.

The chain recombines TRBV29-1 with TRBJ2-3; 12 positions agree with TRBD1. V trimming: 4 bases; J trimming: 4 bases; junction bases outside the gene matches: 6. The CDR3 covers 15 residues. Germline V gene lookup returns CDR1 SQVTM and CDR2 ANQGSEA. CDR3 protein: CSVAPGQGAPDTQYF. CDR3 coding DNA: TGCAGCGTTGCCCCGGGACAGGGGGCACCAGATACGCAGTATTTT.

The V gene is TRBV3-1, the J gene TRBJ1-5; no reliable D call. The CDR3 extends over 15 amino acids. The germline gives CDR1 LGHDT, CDR2 YNNKEL (reference sequence). Trimming removed 1 base at V and 1 base at J, with 8 bases between. CDR3 protein: CASSQGPGSNQPQHF. For the CDR3, the DNA is TGTGCCAGCAGCCAAGGCCCGGGGAGCAATCAGCCCCAGCATTTT.

Comments on this clonotype: This CDR3 fails to terminate in the conserved phenylalanine or tryptophan, so it likely reflects a read error. No DNA is shown, since the ends of the CDR3 on it are uncertain; the CDR3 is the one TCRdb lists. The chain recombines TRBV12-3 or TRBV12-4 with TRBJ1-2; the table's TRBD1 call for D was not verified on the DNA. The CDR3 extends over 13 residues, inclusive of both ends. CDR3 sequence: CASSPIGTGRHTV.